The entry below gives a single T cell receptor beta chain sequence along with its context. Seattle patient enrollment occurred during active infection, with longitudinal follow-up thereafter. As handled by the study authors: Nucleated cell number was recorded as an estimate derived from reference gene primer amplification. The protocol was immunoSEQ multiplex PCR, while the TCRdb copy is restricted to in-frame clones and leaves out a portion. V and J calls and clone size are as listed in that table; D and trimming were resolved from the DNA. Among approximately 170,000 clones listed, 85% were seen once. These data are taken from a study of blood T cell repertoires in COVID-19. Study-wide context: Samples representing acute and convalescent COVID-19 were sourced from the United States, Italy and Spain. PBMCs, B-cell-depleted T cells, or T cells provided the cDNA or gDNA that made up the material.

Looked up from germline, CDR1 is MNHEY and CDR2 is SVGAGI. The CDR3 consists of 13 residues. The V gene end was trimmed by 8 bases and the J gene end by 1 base; junction bases not matched to a gene: 4. This clonotype was sampled from a woman of 80 years or more with COVID-19, enrolled during active disease. The material sequenced was peripheral blood. The rearrangement joins TRBV6-5 to TRBJ2-5; 7 bases are a match to TRBD1. This chain's CDR3 is CASQGQLQETQYF. CDR3 coding DNA: TGTGCCAGCCAGGGACAGCTCCAAGAGACCCAGTACTTC.